The 14 T cell receptor beta chains presented below share a single source sample, sequenced in a study of cytomegalovirus exposure and HLA in healthy donors. The PCR ran on 60 Vbeta and 13 Jbeta primers. TCRdb's copy holds only in-frame clones and misses some; the assay was immunoSEQ multiplex PCR. The sample has about 77,000 clones, about 84% seen once. The sample taken for sequencing was PBMCs. These TCRs come from a middle-aged man in good health and CMV-seronegative.

The J gene is TRBJ2-1, the V gene TRBV9; the match to TRBD2 covers 10 bases. The V gene's germline CDR1 is SGDLS and CDR2 YYNGEE. The CDR3 has 16 amino acids. The junction had 11 bases not matched to a gene; V was cut back by 4 bases and J by 7 bases. Written as DNA, the CDR3 is TGTGCCAGCAGCCTCTTAGCGGGGGGCTTTAAAAATGAGCAGTTCTTC. Amino acid sequence: CASSLLAGGFKNEQFF.

V is TRBV19 and J is TRBJ1-1; D call uncertain. Germline V CDR1 and CDR2: LNHDA, SQIVND (reference sequence). The CDR3 is made up of 14 amino acids. Deletions cut 1 base from V and 5 bases from J, with 11 bases between. The CDR3 nucleotides are TGTGCCAGTAGTATAGGATCGGCGGGGACTGAAGCTTTCTTT. Its protein is CASSIGSAGTEAFF.

The genes are TRBV18 and TRBJ2-7; TRBD1 aligns across 9 bases. Germline V gives CDR1 KGHSH, CDR2 LQKENI. CDR3 length: 14 amino acids. Trimming took 6 bases from V and 4 from J; bases not matched to a gene: 7. CDR3 residues: CASSPGQGAYEQYF. The CDR3 DNA reads as TGTGCCAGCTCGCCGGGACAGGGAGCGTACGAGCAGTACTTC.

This chain links TRBV27 with TRBJ1-2; D remains ambiguous. Germline V gene sequence: CDR1 MNHEY, CDR2 SMNVEV (reference sequence). Trimming removed 7 bases from V and 4 bases from J, with 13 bases in between. The CDR3 covers 13 residues. The CDR3: CASTQREGYGYTF. In nucleotides, the CDR3 is TGTGCCAGCACGCAAAGGGAGGGCTATGGCTACACCTTC.

This clone was observed a few times. The chain has TRBV5-1 and TRBJ1-4; TRBD1 matches at 9 bases. In germline, CDR1 is SGHRS, CDR2 YFSETQ. Trimming cost V 4 bases and J 7 bases; bases outside gene matches: 8. The CDR3 has 15 amino acids. The CDR3 spells CASSPARGQGEKLFF. The CDR3 bases are TGCGCCAGCAGCCCGGCCCGGGGACAGGGTGAAAAACTGTTTTTT.

This sequence joins TRBV7-9 and TRBJ2-7, with TRBD1 matching over 8 bases. This CDR3 is 15 amino acids long. V shed 5 bases and J 2 bases; nucleotides not matched to a gene: 8. CDR1 is SEHNR, CDR2 FQNEAQ, per germline (reference sequence). CDR3 sequence reads: CASSPAAGGAYEQYF. In nucleotides, the CDR3 is TGTGCCAGCAGCCCCGCCGCAGGGGGCGCCTACGAGCAGTACTTC.

As for this clone: The junction departs from germline at one end; a sequencing error may be responsible. This chain links TRBV7-9 with TRBJ2-7; a weak D match, TRBD2 (6 bases). Germline CDR1 is SEHNR and CDR2 is FQNEAQ (reference sequence). The CDR3 runs to 15 residues. In DNA, the CDR3 is TGTTCCAGCAGTCTGGGTCGGGGGTTCTCCTACGAGCAGTACTTC. This codes for CSSSLGRGFSYEQYF.

The chain is built from TRBV7-9 and TRBJ2-5, with 7 positions matching TRBD1. CDR3 length: 15 amino acids. In germline, CDR1 is SEHNR, CDR2 FQNEAQ (reference sequence). V shed 4 bases and J 3 bases; nucleotides not matched to a gene: 8. CDR3 in DNA: TGTGCCAGCAGCTCAAACTCCGGGACAGAAGAGACCCAGTACTTC. It encodes CASSSNSGTEETQYF.

The J gene is TRBJ1-4, the V gene TRBV19; TRBD1 matches 7 bases. The germline gives CDR1 LNHDA, CDR2 SQIVND (reference sequence). The CDR3 loop spans 14 amino acids. V shed 5 bases and J 4 bases; nucleotides not matched to a gene: 4. CDR3 DNA: TGTGCCAGTAGTTCGGGACAGCTTAATGAAAAACTGTTTTTT. Its protein is CASSSGQLNEKLFF.

This chain joins TRBV28 and TRBJ1-4, with 8 bases lining up with TRBD1. J lost 7 bases, V lost 6 bases, and 10 bases had no gene match. CDR1 MDHEN and CDR2 SYDVKM come from the germline V gene. This CDR3 has 15 amino acids. This CDR3 reads CASSAAGGIGEKLFF. In nucleotides, the CDR3 is TGTGCCAGCAGCGCCGCAGGGGGCATCGGTGAAAAACTGTTTTTT.

The chain is built from TRBV5-1 and TRBJ2-7; perhaps TRBD2 as D (5 bases). The CDR3 consists of 13 residues. The V end was cut by 0 bases, the J end by 5 bases, with 9 bases between. CDR1 and CDR2 from the germline V gene are SGHRS and YFSETQ. As DNA, the CDR3 is TGCGCCAGCAGCTTGGGCAGCGGCGACGAGCAGTACTTC. Its translation: CASSLGSGDEQYF.

This clone was counted only a few times. The rearrangement uses TRBV30 and TRBJ1-4; 8 nucleotides match TRBD1. V was pared by 0 bases and J by 7 bases, with 7 bases of the junction left unmatched. This CDR3 is 15 amino acids long. In germline, CDR1 is GTSNPN, CDR2 SVGIG (reference sequence). The CDR3 DNA sequence: TGTGCCTGGAGTGTTTTTCGGACAGGGACTGAAAAACTGTTTTTT. It encodes CAWSVFRTGTEKLFF.

The chain uses TRBV7-2 and TRBJ2-3, with a weak D call TRBD1 (6 bases). Trimming removed 5 bases from V and 0 bases from J, with 9 bases in between. The CDR3 runs 14 residues. CDR1 and CDR2 (germline): SGHTA, FQGNSA. CDR3 in DNA: TGTGCCAGCAGCATTGACAGGAGCACAGATACGCAGTATTTT. Protein sequence: CASSIDRSTDTQYF.

The chain uses TRBV7-9 and TRBJ1-2; tentative D call: TRBD1 (6 bases). Trimming removed 1 base from V and 4 bases from J, with 10 bases in between. CDR3 length: 14 residues. The V gene's germline CDR1 is SEHNR and CDR2 FQNEAQ (reference sequence). This CDR3 reads CASSLVGQSYGYTF. CDR3 in DNA: TGTGCCAGCAGCTTAGTAGGACAGAGCTATGGCTACACCTTC.